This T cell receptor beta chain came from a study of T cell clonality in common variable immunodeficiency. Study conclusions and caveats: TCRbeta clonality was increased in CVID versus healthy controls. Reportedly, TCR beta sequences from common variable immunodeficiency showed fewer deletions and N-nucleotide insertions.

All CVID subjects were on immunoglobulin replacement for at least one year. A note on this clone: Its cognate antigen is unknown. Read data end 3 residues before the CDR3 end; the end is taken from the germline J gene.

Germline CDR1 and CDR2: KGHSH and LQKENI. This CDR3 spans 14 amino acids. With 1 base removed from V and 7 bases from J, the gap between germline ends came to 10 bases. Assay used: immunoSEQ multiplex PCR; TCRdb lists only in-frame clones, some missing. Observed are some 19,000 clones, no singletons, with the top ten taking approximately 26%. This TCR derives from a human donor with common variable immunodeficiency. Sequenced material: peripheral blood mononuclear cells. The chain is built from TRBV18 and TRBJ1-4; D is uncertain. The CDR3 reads CASSPLASSEKLFF. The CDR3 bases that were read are TGTGCCAGCTCACCACTAGCCAGTTCTGAAAAA.